This TCR beta chain was retrieved from a study of T cell changes during pregnancy in multiple sclerosis. TCRdb's copy holds only in-frame clones and misses some; the assay was immunoSEQ multiplex PCR. The data hold tens of thousands of clones, with around nine tenths observed a single time. The length of the CDR3 is 13 residues. The germline V gene has CDR1 MNHEY and CDR2 SMNVEV (reference sequence). V was cut by 6 bases and J by 6 bases, with 14 bases left in between. The sequence was obtained from a female donor with multiple sclerosis, enrolled in a pregnancy study. The V gene is TRBV27, the J gene TRBJ1-1, with D unclear. Sequences were derived from CD8+ T cells from peripheral blood mononuclear cells, sampled in the third trimester of pregnancy. This CDR3 reads CASSLMSSAEAFF. CDR3 sequence (DNA): TGTGCCAGCAGCCTTATGTCGAGCGCTGAAGCTTTCTTT.